These 31 T cell receptor beta chains were all obtained from the same sample, sequenced in a study of T cells in Graves' hyperthyroidism and ophthalmopathy. TCR beta CDR3 regions were amplified from RNA transcripts. An initial round of RT-PCR targeting the TCR CDR3 relied on the HTBI primer set. One entry per CDR3 protein, called by TCRdb with MiXCR from the multiplex PCR reads. The table records almost 350,000 distinct CDR3 sequences, 15% to 20% of them present only once. Material: blood. These receptors were collected from a woman in her thirties or forties with Graves' ophthalmopathy.

The chain joins TRBV27 to TRBJ2-3; D perhaps matches TRBD2 (6 bases). The CDR3 is made up of 15 amino acids. Germline CDR1 MNHEY, CDR2 SMNVEV (reference sequence). V was trimmed by 2 bases and J by 4 bases, leaving 13 bases between them. CDR3 sequence reads: CASSLAVGGSDTQYF. The CDR3 DNA reads as TGTGCCAGCAGTTTAGCGGTTGGGGGGTCAGATACGCAGTATTTT.

This clonotype appeared many times. The V call is TRBV2, the J call TRBJ1-2; maybe TRBD1 (5 bases). Trimming pared 5 bases from V and 3 bases from J, leaving 13 bases between. The length of the CDR3 is 14 residues. CDR1 is SNHLY, CDR2 FYNNEI, per germline. CDR3 in amino acids: CASSRRRGDYGYTF. Here the CDR3 DNA reads TGTGCCAGCAGTAGGCGGCGGGGGGACTATGGCTACACCTTC.

The rearrangement joins TRBV7-8 to TRBJ1-3; 9 bases are shared with TRBD1. V lost 4 bases to trimming and J lost 7 bases; unmatched junction nucleotides: 8. The CDR3 runs 15 residues. The germline CDR1 and CDR2 sequences are SGHVS and FQNEAQ. The CDR3 region is CASSSPWTGDNTIYF. CDR3 nucleotides: TGTGCCAGCAGCTCGCCCTGGACAGGGGACAACACCATATATTTT.

This clonotype has ten or more counts. The chain has TRBV2 and TRBJ1-2; 7 positions agree with TRBD1. With 8 bases clipped from V and 0 bases from J, the junction kept 6 bases outside the gene matches. Per the germline V gene, CDR1 is SNHLY and CDR2 is FYNNEI. CDR3 length: 14 residues. The CDR3 coding sequence is TGTGCCAGCGGTGGGACAGTGACTAACTATGGCTACACCTTC. This codes for CASGGTVTNYGYTF.

This clonotype was found many times. V is TRBV6-5 and J is TRBJ2-6, with D perhaps matching TRBD2 (5 bases). The V gene's germline CDR1 is MNHEY and CDR2 SVGAGI. Trimming took off 2 bases at V and 4 bases at J, with 12 bases between the two ends. This CDR3 is 16 amino acids long. This chain's CDR3 is CASSYRAPGGANVLTF. In DNA form, the CDR3 reads TGTGCCAGCAGTTACCGGGCTCCGGGGGGGGCCAACGTCCTGACTTTC.

This clonotype was observed many times. V gene TRBV6-1 combines with J gene TRBJ1-5; 10 nucleotides match TRBD1. The J segment lost 5 bases and the V segment lost 3 bases, leaving 4 bases of the junction unmatched. The CDR3 extends over 15 amino acids. CDR1 MNHNS and CDR2 SASEGT come from the germline V gene. In nucleotides, the CDR3 is TGTGCCAGCAGTGAGACAGGGGGCGCCGATCAGCCCCAGCATTTT. Protein: CASSETGGADQPQHF.

The sample holds many counts of this clonotype. This chain uses TRBV30 with TRBJ2-5; 9 bases fit TRBD1. Looked up from germline, CDR1 is GTSNPN and CDR2 is SVGIG (reference sequence). The length of the CDR3 is 14 residues. V was pared by 5 bases and J by 4 bases, with 8 bases of the junction left unmatched. CDR3 residues: CAWGGDRGAETQYF. The CDR3, as DNA: TGTGCCTGGGGGGGCGACAGGGGGGCAGAGACCCAGTACTTC.

This clonotype occurred many times. The chain combines TRBV5-5 with TRBJ1-1; D remains unclear. V lost 4 bases to trimming and J lost 3 bases, with 16 bases between them. The germline CDR1 and CDR2 sequences are SGHKS and YYEKEE (reference sequence). This CDR3 is built from 15 residues. The CDR3 coding sequence is TGTGCCAGCAGCAGGACTCCTGGTGGGCACACTGAAGCTTTCTTT. Protein sequence: CASSRTPGGHTEAFF. Using reference TRBV5-5 and TRBJ1-1 for the parts outside the CDR3, the full variable domain is DAGVTQSPTHLIKTRGQQVTLRCSPISGHKSVSWYQQVLGQGPQFIFQYYEKEERGRGNFPDRFSARQFPNYSSELNVNALLLGDSALYLCASSRTPGGHTEAFFGQGTRLTVV.

The sample holds many counts of this clonotype. The V call is TRBV6-5, the J call TRBJ2-7; 9 bases fit TRBD1. V was clipped by 6 bases and J by 3 bases; unmatched bases: 6. Germline loops: CDR1 MNHEY, CDR2 SVGAGI. The CDR3 is 14 residues long. CDR3 sequence reads: CASRAGQGLYEQYF. The DNA of the CDR3 is TGTGCCAGCAGGGCGGGACAGGGACTCTACGAGCAGTACTTC.

This clonotype has a handful of counts. J is TRBJ2-7 and V is TRBV28; D unclear. V was cut by 7 bases and J by 3 bases, with 13 bases left in between. The CDR3 spans 13 residues. The germline V gene has CDR1 MDHEN and CDR2 SYDVKM. CDR3 amino acids: CASTGSTFYEQYF. The DNA for the CDR3 is TGTGCCAGCACTGGGTCCACCTTCTACGAGCAGTACTTC.

This clonotype was seen more than once but under ten times. The CDR3 bases are TGCGCCAGCAGCTGGGTCGCGGGGGGCTACGAGCAGTACTTC. This encodes CASSWVAGGYEQYF. The rearrangement links TRBV5-1 to TRBJ2-7; TRBD2 agrees at 8 bases. The CDR3 has 14 residues. CDR1 is SGHRS, CDR2 YFSETQ, per germline. V was clipped by 3 bases and J by 3 bases; unmatched bases: 5.

The sample holds many counts of this clonotype. The DNA for the CDR3 is TGTGCCAGCAGTATACAGCAACAAGAGACCCAGTACTTC. Its protein is CASSIQQQETQYF. The chain carries TRBV27 and TRBJ2-5; D not certain. The CDR3 is 13 residues long. Germline V gives CDR1 MNHEY, CDR2 SMNVEV (reference sequence). V lost 5 bases and J 2 bases, leaving 9 bases between the germline ends.

The rearrangement uses TRBV5-6 and TRBJ2-7, with TRBD1 identical over 10 bases. The CDR3 totals 14 residues. The V segment lost 0 bases and the J segment 7 bases; nucleotides outside the gene matches: 4. CDR1 is SGHDT and CDR2 is YYEEEE in the germline V gene. The CDR3: CASSLGQGAVEQYF. The DNA of the CDR3 is TGTGCCAGCAGCTTGGGACAGGGGGCAGTGGAGCAGTACTTC.

This clonotype was seen ten or more times. The rearrangement links TRBV20-1 to TRBJ1-1, with a tentative D call TRBD1 (5 bases). This CDR3 region has 14 residues. From germline, CDR1 is DFQATT and CDR2 SNEGSKA (reference sequence). Trimming cost V 5 bases and J 2 bases, with 15 bases left between them. In DNA, the CDR3 is TGCAGTGCTTACGCGTCGGGGGTAAACACTGAAGCTTTCTTT. Protein product: CSAYASGVNTEAFF.

This clonotype showed up many times. The J gene is TRBJ2-2, the V gene TRBV6-5; D unclear. CDR3 length: 15 residues. Trimming removed 2 bases from V and 4 bases from J, with 11 bases in between. Germline V CDR1 and CDR2: MNHEY, SVGAGI. CDR3 in amino acids: CASSYKPPGTGELFF. The CDR3 bases are TGTGCCAGCAGTTACAAGCCCCCGGGCACCGGGGAGCTGTTTTTT.

The CDR3 nucleotides are TGTGCCAGCAGCTCGGACCCGTTAGTTCAGTACTTC. This codes for CASSSDPLVQYF. The chain recombines TRBV7-6 with TRBJ2-4; D unclear. CDR1 is SGHVS, CDR2 FNYEAQ, per germline. The CDR3 sequence is 12 residues long. The V end was cut by 4 bases, the J end by 11 bases, with 12 bases between.

The sample holds many counts of this clonotype. This rearrangement joins TRBV27 to TRBJ1-6, with 7 bases matching TRBD1. The CDR3 contains 14 residues. Trimming removed 6 bases from V and 7 bases from J; junction bases left unmatched: 6. CDR1 and CDR2 from the germline V gene are MNHEY and SMNVEV (reference sequence). CDR3 in amino acids: CASRVGTDNSPLHF. The CDR3 DNA sequence: TGTGCCAGCAGGGTAGGGACAGACAATTCACCCCTCCACTTT.

There are many counts of this clonotype. The chain couples TRBV20-1 to TRBJ2-5; 7 bases match TRBD1. Germline CDR1 is DFQATT and CDR2 is SNEGSKA (reference sequence). The CDR3 spans 16 residues. V was pared by 5 bases and J by 4 bases, with 16 bases of the junction left unmatched. The CDR3 DNA reads as TGCAGTGCTCCGACGATTGTTACAGGGGTAGGAGAGACCCAGTACTTC. The encoded protein is CSAPTIVTGVGETQYF.

This clonotype was counted ten times or more. The chain is built from TRBV29-1 and TRBJ2-7; weak D call: TRBD1 (6 bases). V was cut by 1 base and J by 3 bases, with 10 bases left in between. The germline gives CDR1 SQVTM, CDR2 ANQGSEA. This CDR3 has 13 amino acids. The CDR3 loop is CSVEAVDSYEQYF. CDR3 DNA: TGCAGCGTTGAAGCAGTGGACAGCTACGAGCAGTACTTC.

The rearrangement uses TRBV28 and TRBJ1-6; D ambiguous. The V gene's germline CDR1 is MDHEN and CDR2 SYDVKM. V was clipped by 4 bases and J by 7 bases, with 8 bases between them. The CDR3 totals 13 residues. This chain's CDR3 is CASSYRPNSPLHF. Here the CDR3 DNA reads TGTGCCAGCAGTTACAGACCAAATTCACCCCTCCACTTT.

This clonotype was seen repeatedly, ten times or more. This chain's CDR3 is CASGVRMQVFSYEQYF. Here the CDR3 DNA reads TGTGCCAGCGGGGTTAGGATGCAGGTCTTCTCCTACGAGCAGTACTTC. The chain couples TRBV14 to TRBJ2-7; D is unresolved. The V end lost 8 bases, the J end lost 0 bases, and 20 bases lay between the germline ends. This CDR3 region has 16 residues. Germline CDR1 is SGHDN and CDR2 is FVKESK.

This clonotype was recorded at least ten times. The chain couples TRBV28 to TRBJ1-1; no definite D call. The CDR3 spans 15 residues. Trimming cost V 5 bases and J 0 bases, with 13 bases left between them. The germline V gene encodes CDR1 MDHEN and CDR2 SYDVKM. The DNA of the CDR3 is TGTGCCAGCAGTCCAGCCGACCTTATGAACACTGAAGCTTTCTTT. As protein: CASSPADLMNTEAFF. Based on the CDR3 plus reference TRBV28 and TRBJ1-1, the full variable domain is DVKVTQSSRYLVKRTGEKVFLECVQDMDHENMFWYRQDPGLGLRLIYFSYDVKMKEKGDIPEGYSVSREKKERFSLILESASTNQTSMYLCASSPADLMNTEAFFGQGTRLTVV.

Many counts were recorded for this clonotype. The chain carries TRBV19 and TRBJ1-5; D unresolved. From germline, CDR1 is LNHDA and CDR2 SQIVND (reference sequence). This CDR3 spans 13 amino acids. As DNA, the CDR3 is TGTGCTACTAATGGCGGACGCAATCAGCCCCAGCATTTT. Protein: CATNGGRNQPQHF. The whole variable domain, remainder taken from reference TRBV19 and TRBJ1-5, is DGGITQSPKYLFRKEGQNVTLSCEQNLNHDAMYWYRQDPGQGLRLIYYSQIVNDFQKGDIAEGYSVSREKKESFPLTVTSAQKNPTAFYLCATNGGRNQPQHFGDGTRLSIL.

This clonotype was found many times. V usage is TRBV6-5 and J usage is TRBJ1-2; 10 nucleotides match TRBD1. The CDR3 is made up of 13 amino acids. The J segment lost 7 bases and the V segment lost 6 bases, leaving 5 bases of the junction unmatched. Germline CDR1 and CDR2: MNHEY and SVGAGI. CDR3 coding DNA: TGTGCCAGCAGACCCGGGACAGGGGTTGGCTACACCTTC. Translation gives CASRPGTGVGYTF.

This clonotype came up many times. This chain uses TRBV7-8 with TRBJ2-4; perhaps TRBD1 as D (5 bases). The CDR3 sequence is 15 residues long. The ends were cut back, 0 bases at V and 9 bases at J, with 15 bases in the middle. Per germline, CDR1 SGHVS and CDR2 FQNEAQ. CDR3 residues: CASSLAPGRAGIQYF. CDR3 sequence (DNA): TGTGCCAGCAGCTTAGCGCCCGGCAGGGCCGGCATTCAGTACTTC.

This clonotype was seen repeatedly, ten times or more. The rearrangement uses TRBV2 and TRBJ2-6; 9 bases map to TRBD1. This CDR3 comprises 17 residues. V lost 7 bases, J lost 0 bases, and 7 bases stayed unmatched. Germline CDR1 and CDR2: SNHLY and FYNNEI. DNA of the CDR3: TGTGCCAGCAAGCGGGACAGGGTCGACTCTGGGGCCAACGTCCTGACTTTC. It codes for CASKRDRVDSGANVLTF.

This clonotype was seen repeatedly, ten times or more. The CDR3 is CASSSDRAETQYF. The CDR3 DNA is TGCGCCAGCAGCTCGGACAGGGCAGAGACCCAGTACTTC. The J gene is TRBJ2-5, the V gene TRBV5-1, with TRBD1 matching over 8 bases. V shed 3 bases, J shed 4 bases, and the junction held 2 bases outside the gene matches. CDR3 length: 13 amino acids. Germline assignment: CDR1 SGHRS and CDR2 YFSETQ.

This clonotype was observed at least ten times. J is TRBJ1-6 and V is TRBV6-5, with 8 bases identical to TRBD1. V dropped 7 bases and J dropped 10; count of bases not matched to a gene: 15. This CDR3 is built from 16 residues. The germline CDR1 and CDR2 sequences are MNHEY and SVGAGI. CDR3 region: CASKDSRQGTGSPLHF. The CDR3 nucleotides read TGTGCCAGCAAGGATTCTCGACAGGGGACAGGATCACCCCTCCACTTT.

This clonotype was seen only a few times. The chain is built from TRBV28 and TRBJ2-4; TRBD2 matches at 8 bases. J gave up 9 bases and V 5 bases, and 6 bases lay outside the gene matches. Germline V gene lookup returns CDR1 MDHEN and CDR2 SYDVKM. The CDR3 loop spans 13 amino acids. CDR3 sequence reads: CASSPDSGTIQYF. The CDR3 nucleotides are TGTGCCAGCAGTCCGGATAGCGGGACCATTCAGTACTTC.

The V and J genes are TRBV6-1 and TRBJ2-7; no firm D call. This CDR3 is 13 amino acids long. The germline V gene encodes CDR1 MNHNS and CDR2 SASEGT. V was pared by 8 bases and J by 5 bases, with 16 bases between. Written as DNA, the CDR3 is TGTGCCAGCGGGTTAGGGCAGGCCCACGAGCAGTACTTC. It is translated as CASGLGQAHEQYF.

The chain joins TRBV5-1 to TRBJ1-2, with 7 bases that match TRBD1. V trimming: 0 bases; J trimming: 7 bases; junction bases outside the gene matches: 6. Germline V gene data show CDR1 as SGHRS and CDR2 as YFSETQ. This CDR3 is built from 14 residues. CDR3 in amino acids: CASSLEGTERGYTF. CDR3 in DNA: TGCGCCAGCAGCTTGGAGGGGACAGAGCGTGGCTACACCTTC.